This T cell receptor beta chain was found in a study of cytomegalovirus exposure and HLA in healthy donors. The study's findings and limits: Analyzed later, association rates of TCRs varied across HLA loci, with DRB1 most and HLA-C fewest. Analysis performed later showed TCR beta chains linked to HLA being more clonally expanded than equally common others.

This clone was seen a handful of times. Its cognate antigen is unknown. PCR amplification relied on 60 Vbeta primers (plus 13 Jbeta primers). Profiling relied on immunoSEQ multiplex PCR, and the TCRdb table lists in-frame clones only, not all of them. Among some 120,000 clones listed, just under 75% were seen once. Specimen: PBMCs. The sequence was collected from a man aged 40-50 years in good health and CMV-seropositive.

CDR3 coding DNA: TGTGCCAGCAGCTTCTTTAGCGGGAGCTCCTACAATGAGCAGTTCTTC. Protein: CASSFFSGSSYNEQFF. The chain employs TRBV11-2 and TRBJ2-1; 9 bases map to TRBD2. V dropped 3 bases and J dropped 0; count of bases not matched to a gene: 3. Germline V gives CDR1 SGHAT, CDR2 FQNNGV. This CDR3 has 16 residues.